A selection of T cell receptor beta chains follows, all from one sample in a study of blood T cell repertoires in COVID-19. Here immunoSEQ multiplex PCR was the method, and the copy in TCRdb shows in-frame clones only, minus some. The sample has approximately 170,000 clones, 80% to 90% seen once. Material: peripheral blood. Source of these receptors: a man between 45 and 60 years old with active or convalescent COVID-19. Both conserved end residues are part of each CDR3. D genes are given only for firm matches. Clone size is shown for a subset of rows, as once, few, many or a class of expanded clone.

.,TRBJ2-7,TRBV28,TRBD2,CASSPSGGSYEQYF,TGTGCCAGCAGTCCTAGCGGGGGTTCCTACGAGCAGTACTTC
.,TRBJ2-3,TRBV7-2,.,CASSTRVLSTDTQYF,TGTGCCAGCAGCACCAGGGTTCTCAGCACAGATACGCAGTATTTT
.,TRBJ2-1,TRBV15,TRBD1,CATSSTRGRFYNEQFF,TGTGCCACCAGCAGTACCAGGGGGCGGTTTTACAATGAGCAGTTCTTC
.,TRBJ1-1,TRBV27,.,CASSLGGAGEAFF,TGTGCCAGCAGTTTAGGGGGGGCGGGTGAAGCTTTCTTT
.,TRBJ2-5,TRBV4-3,TRBD2,CASSQDRSSGGGWETQYF,TGCGCCAGCAGCCAAGATAGGAGCAGCGGGGGGGGTTGGGAGACCCAGTACTTC
.,TRBJ1-1,TRBV18,.,CASSPGVQGQAFF,TGTGCCAGCTCACCAGGGGTGCAGGGCCAAGCTTTCTTT
many,TRBJ2-7,TRBV27,.,CASSFRGAYEQYF,TGTGCCAGCAGTTTCAGGGGTGCCTACGAGCAGTACTTC
.,TRBJ1-4,TRBV24-1,.,CATTLRGEKLFF,TGTGCCACCACCCTTCGGGGAGAAAAACTGTTTTTT
.,TRBJ1-4,TRBV11-2,.,CASSLDRVTNEKLFF,TGTGCCAGCAGCTTAGACCGGGTTACTAATGAAAAACTGTTTTTT
once,TRBJ1-1,TRBV19,.,CASSSRDTSTEAFF,TGTGCCAGTAGTTCCAGAGACACCTCCACTGAAGCTTTCTTT
.,TRBJ1-1,TRBV30,.,CAWSEQAGTEAFF,TGTGCCTGGAGTGAACAGGCGGGGACTGAAGCTTTCTTT
.,TRBJ1-1,TRBV2,TRBD1,CASGDPLRTGERTEAFF,TGTGCCAGCGGTGACCCTCTAAGGACAGGGGAGCGCACTGAAGCTTTCTTT
.,TRBJ1-2,TRBV5-6,TRBD1,CASSAGQLYGYTF,TGTGCCAGCAGCGCGGGACAGCTCTATGGCTACACCTTC
.,TRBJ2-2,TRBV6-1,TRBD2,CASSELAGVTGELFF,TGTGCCAGCAGTGAACTAGCGGGGGTGACCGGGGAGCTGTTTTTT
.,TRBJ1-2,TRBV18,.,CASSPPGQFYGYTF,TGTGCCAGCTCACCACCCGGACAGTTCTATGGCTACACCTTC
.,TRBJ2-5,TRBV6-2/TRBV6-3,.,CASSSLGETQYF,TGTGCCAGCAGTAGCCTCGGTGAGACCCAGTACTTC
.,TRBJ1-4,TRBV15,.,CATSRDAIDIEKLFF,TGTGCCACCAGCAGAGATGCGATCGATATTGAAAAACTGTTTTTT
.,TRBJ2-5,TRBV5-1,.,CASSFLGRGETQYF,TGCGCCAGCAGCTTCCTGGGCAGGGGCGAGACCCAGTACTTC
once,TRBJ1-4,TRBV10-3,.,CAISQGGGVVNEKLFF,TGTGCCATCAGTCAAGGAGGGGGGGTTGTTAATGAAAAACTGTTTTTT
.,TRBJ2-6,TRBV19,.,CASSIAFGANVLTF,TGTGCCAGTAGTATAGCCTTCGGGGCCAACGTCCTGACTTTC
once,TRBJ1-5,TRBV5-6,.,CASSYRETQPQHF,TGTGCCAGCAGCTACAGGGAGACTCAGCCCCAGCATTTT
.,TRBJ1-1,TRBV28,.,CASHGAMNTEAFF,TGTGCCAGCCATGGGGCGATGAACACTGAAGCTTTCTTT
.,TRBJ1-2,TRBV29-1,TRBD1,CSGGQAESGYTF,TGCAGCGGCGGACAGGCAGAAAGTGGCTACACCTTC
once,TRBJ1-5,TRBV6-2/TRBV6-3,.,CASSYSIGGSNQPQHF,TGTGCCAGCAGTTACTCGATCGGGGGTTCCAATCAGCCCCAGCATTTT
.,TRBJ2-2,TRBV10-1,.,CASSVSLTGELFF,TGCGCCAGCAGTGTTTCCCTCACCGGGGAGCTGTTTTTT
.,TRBJ2-1,TRBV7-3,TRBD2,CASGLAGGPGNEQFF,TGTGCCAGCGGACTAGCGGGAGGTCCGGGGAATGAGCAGTTCTTC
.,TRBJ2-5,TRBV14,.,CASSPWAQETQYF,TGTGCCAGCAGCCCGTGGGCCCAAGAGACCCAGTACTTC
.,TRBJ1-5,TRBV4-1,TRBD1,CASSHLAGTGNQPQHF,TGCGCCAGCAGCCATCTAGCCGGGACAGGGAATCAGCCCCAGCATTTT
.,TRBJ1-2,TRBV5-4,TRBD1,CASSSGTGATYGYTF,TGTGCCAGCAGCTCCGGGACAGGGGCCACCTATGGCTACACCTTC
.,TRBJ2-3,TRBV3-1/TRBV3-2,.,CASSHTGTTDTQYF,TGTGCCAGCAGCCACACAGGGACCACAGATACGCAGTATTTT
.,TRBJ2-6,TRBV30,.,CAWKVSTGANVLTF,TGTGCCTGGAAAGTTAGCACTGGGGCCAACGTCCTGACTTTC
.,TRBJ1-1,TRBV5-4,.,CASSRDGGMVGTEAFF,TGTGCCAGCAGTCGGGACGGAGGGATGGTGGGCACTGAAGCTTTCTTT
.,TRBJ2-7,TRBV6-5,.,CASSYSRSGDEQYF,TGTGCCAGCAGTTACTCGAGGTCAGGGGACGAGCAGTACTTC
once,TRBJ2-5,TRBV4-3,.,CASSQDYLAETQYF,TGCGCCAGCAGCCAAGATTACCTAGCTGAGACCCAGTACTTC
.,TRBJ1-5,TRBV6-7,TRBD1,CASSPDRARNQPQHF,TGTGCCAGCAGTCCCGACAGGGCTAGAAATCAGCCCCAGCATTTT
.,TRBJ1-1,TRBV19,TRBD1,CASSTRQGNTEAFF,TGTGCCAGTAGTACCAGACAGGGGAACACTGAAGCTTTCTTT